These T cell receptor beta chains were read from a single sample in a study of T-cell reconstitution after alpha-beta-depleted transplantation in children. TCRdb re-analysed the PCR reads in MiXCR, keeping a single row per CDR3 protein. Of roughly 24,000 distinct CDR3 sequences in the sample, approximately 11% were seen once. The sample in question was PBMCs from the stem cell graft donor, obtained from the stem cell graft. These receptors originate from a human donor who donated a stem cell graft to a child with chronic granulomatous disease. The CDR3 runs from the conserved cysteine through the conserved F or W. The D gene is left open where the match is weak. Expanded clones get a size class; other rows say once, few or many, or leave the size out.

J: TRBJ2-4
V: TRBV21-1
size: many
D: .
CDR3: CASSKGQGDQNIQYF
DNA: TGTGCCAGCAGCAAAGGACAGGGAGACCAAAACATTCAGTACTTC

J: TRBJ2-6
V: TRBV12-3/TRBV12-4
size: many
D: .
CDR3: CASGGGANVLTF
DNA: TGTGCCAGCGGCGGTGGGGCCAACGTCCTGACTTTC

J: TRBJ1-6
V: TRBV12-3/TRBV12-4
size: many
D: TRBD1
CDR3: CASSFVGHRGHISPLHF
DNA: TGTGCCAGCAGTTTCGTAGGACATAGGGGGCATATATCACCCCTCCACTTT

J: TRBJ2-7
V: TRBV11-2
size: many
D: TRBD2
CDR3: CASSARTSGSREQYF
DNA: TGTGCCAGCAGCGCAAGGACTAGCGGGAGCAGGGAGCAGTACTTC

J: TRBJ2-1
V: TRBV20-1
size: many
D: TRBD2
CDR3: CSADLAGVGEQFF
DNA: TGCAGTGCTGATCTAGCGGGGGTGGGTGAGCAGTTCTTC

J: TRBJ1-2
V: TRBV5-1
size: many
D: .
CDR3: CASSLSPAYGYTF
DNA: TGCGCCAGCAGCTTATCACCCGCCTATGGCTACACCTTC

J: TRBJ2-1
V: TRBV7-9
size: .
D: TRBD2
CDR3: CASSLGPASGGWNEQFF
DNA: TGTGCCAGCAGCTTAGGGCCGGCTAGCGGAGGTTGGAATGAGCAGTTCTTC

J: TRBJ2-4
V: TRBV5-1
size: many
D: .
CDR3: CASSLAGYEGKNIQYF
DNA: TGCGCCAGCAGCTTGGCGGGGTATGAGGGCAAAAACATTCAGTACTTC

J: TRBJ1-3
V: TRBV13
size: many
D: .
CDR3: CASSLRGFSGNTIYF
DNA: TGTGCCAGCAGCTTACGGGGGTTCTCTGGAAACACCATATATTTT

J: TRBJ2-7
V: TRBV11-2
size: many
D: .
CDR3: CASSLEDSSYEQYF
DNA: TGTGCCAGCAGCTTAGAGGACAGTTCCTACGAGCAGTACTTC

J: TRBJ2-5
V: TRBV7-2
size: many
D: .
CDR3: CASSWVRRVGTQYF
DNA: TGTGCCAGCAGCTGGGTGAGGCGTGTGGGGACCCAGTACTTC

J: TRBJ2-7
V: TRBV21-1
size: many
D: .
CDR3: CASSKFVFASGETPYEQYF
DNA: TGTGCCAGCAGCAAATTTGTGTTCGCATCCGGGGAGACACCCTACGAGCAGTACTTC

J: TRBJ1-1
V: TRBV12-3/TRBV12-4
size: many
D: .
CDR3: CASSFTRVPEAFF
DNA: TGTGCCAGCAGTTTCACCAGGGTTCCTGAAGCTTTCTTT

J: TRBJ1-1
V: TRBV11-2
size: many
D: TRBD1
CDR3: CASSLDLWTGNTEAFF
DNA: TGTGCCAGCAGCTTAGACTTATGGACAGGGAACACTGAAGCTTTCTTT

J: TRBJ1-2
V: TRBV11-2
size: many
D: .
CDR3: CASSLEGGYGYTF
DNA: TGTGCCAGCAGCTTAGAAGGTGGCTATGGCTACACCTTC

J: TRBJ2-7
V: TRBV12-3/TRBV12-4
size: medium-sized
D: TRBD2
CDR3: CASSFASSGSLPYEQYF
DNA: TGTGCCAGCAGTTTTGCATCAAGCGGGAGTCTCCCCTACGAGCAGTACTTC

J: TRBJ2-2
V: TRBV29-1
size: .
D: .
CDR3: CSVRSPNTGELFF
DNA: TGCAGCGTTCGGAGCCCGAACACCGGGGAGCTGTTTTTT

J: TRBJ2-7
V: TRBV7-9
size: few
D: .
CDR3: CASRKGTSSYEQYF
DNA: TGTGCCAGCAGAAAGGGGACGAGCTCCTACGAGCAGTACTTC

J: TRBJ2-1
V: TRBV7-6
size: many
D: TRBD2
CDR3: CASSSRLAGGPGSSYNEQFF
DNA: TGTGCCAGCAGCTCAAGACTAGCGGGAGGGCCAGGGTCCTCCTACAATGAGCAGTTCTTC

J: TRBJ2-2
V: TRBV7-9
size: many
D: .
CDR3: CASSSLTTRDTGELFF
DNA: TGTGCCAGCAGCTCACTGACCACCAGGGATACCGGGGAGCTGTTTTTT

J: TRBJ2-5
V: TRBV25-1
size: many
D: TRBD1
CDR3: CASSETSTGGRETQYF
DNA: TGTGCCAGCAGTGAAACCTCCACAGGGGGCAGAGAGACCCAGTACTTC

J: TRBJ1-1
V: TRBV19
size: many
D: .
CDR3: CASEEEMNTEAFF
DNA: TGTGCCAGTGAGGAAGAGATGAACACTGAAGCTTTCTTT

J: TRBJ2-7
V: TRBV6-5
size: many
D: .
CDR3: CASRGRGATYEQYF
DNA: TGTGCCAGCAGGGGGAGAGGGGCTACCTACGAGCAGTACTTC

J: TRBJ2-7
V: TRBV15
size: large
D: .
CDR3: CATSSEGGEKQYF
DNA: TGTGCCACCAGCAGCGAAGGGGGAGAGAAGCAGTACTTC

J: TRBJ2-2
V: TRBV5-1
size: many
D: TRBD2
CDR3: CASSLLTSEPYTGELFF
DNA: TGCGCCAGCAGCCTACTCACTAGCGAACCATACACCGGGGAGCTGTTTTTT

J: TRBJ1-5
V: TRBV20-1
size: many
D: TRBD1
CDR3: CSARQGPNQPQHF
DNA: TGCAGTGCAAGACAGGGGCCCAATCAGCCCCAGCATTTT

J: TRBJ2-5
V: TRBV7-9
size: many
D: TRBD1
CDR3: CASSDRGETQYF
DNA: TGTGCCAGCAGCGACAGGGGAGAGACCCAGTACTTC

J: TRBJ2-1
V: TRBV5-1
size: many
D: .
CDR3: CASSSGPPYNEQFF
DNA: TGCGCCAGCAGCTCGGGACCGCCGTACAATGAGCAGTTCTTC

J: TRBJ1-4
V: TRBV15
size: many
D: TRBD1
CDR3: CATKRGPANEKLFF
DNA: TGTGCCACCAAAAGGGGGCCAGCTAATGAAAAACTGTTTTTT

J: TRBJ2-1
V: TRBV27
size: many
D: .
CDR3: CASSIKEDGYNEQFF
DNA: TGTGCCAGCAGCATAAAGGAGGACGGTTACAATGAGCAGTTCTTC

J: TRBJ2-7
V: TRBV5-1
size: many
D: TRBD2
CDR3: CASSSGPGTRNDEQYF
DNA: TGCGCCAGCAGCTCCGGGCCGGGGACTAGGAATGACGAGCAGTACTTC

J: TRBJ2-2
V: TRBV13
size: many
D: .
CDR3: CASSLRARYTGELFF
DNA: TGTGCCAGCAGCTTAAGGGCCAGGTACACCGGGGAGCTGTTTTTT

J: TRBJ1-1
V: TRBV29-1
size: many
D: .
CDR3: CSVEELAGLNTEAFF
DNA: TGCAGCGTTGAAGAGCTCGCGGGACTGAACACTGAAGCTTTCTTT

J: TRBJ2-1
V: TRBV28
size: many
D: TRBD1
CDR3: CASSFPGQVPVQFF
DNA: TGTGCCAGCAGTTTTCCCGGACAGGTCCCTGTCCAGTTCTTC

J: TRBJ1-5
V: TRBV5-1
size: many
D: .
CDR3: CASSWTGAGNQPQHF
DNA: TGCGCCAGCAGCTGGACTGGGGCTGGCAATCAGCCCCAGCATTTT

J: TRBJ2-7
V: TRBV29-1
size: many
D: .
CDR3: CSARPGGSYEQYF
DNA: TGCAGCGCCCGCCCCGGCGGCTCCTACGAGCAGTACTTC

J: TRBJ2-5
V: TRBV6-5
size: many
D: .
CDR3: CASSRSGGLETQYF
DNA: TGTGCCAGCAGCCGATCGGGGGGCTTAGAGACCCAGTACTTC

J: TRBJ2-1
V: TRBV27
size: many
D: TRBD2
CDR3: CASSRAGAGSYNEQFF
DNA: TGTGCCAGCAGTCGAGCGGGAGCAGGCTCCTACAATGAGCAGTTCTTC

J: TRBJ2-5
V: TRBV6-1
size: .
D: .
CDR3: CASSQTQGGETQYF
DNA: TGTGCCAGCAGCCAGACACAGGGAGGTGAGACCCAGTACTTC

J: TRBJ2-7
V: TRBV20-1
size: many
D: TRBD2
CDR3: CSERGTSGSYEQYF
DNA: TGCAGTGAGAGAGGGACTAGCGGGAGCTACGAGCAGTACTTC

J: TRBJ1-1
V: TRBV4-3
size: many
D: .
CDR3: CASSQDIIENTEAFF
DNA: TGCGCCAGCAGCCAAGATATAATTGAGAACACTGAAGCTTTCTTT

J: TRBJ2-7
V: TRBV12-3/TRBV12-4
size: medium-sized
D: .
CDR3: CASSFSGKTYEQYF
DNA: TGTGCCAGCAGTTTTTCTGGCAAAACCTACGAGCAGTACTTC

J: TRBJ2-5
V: TRBV12-3/TRBV12-4
size: many
D: .
CDR3: CASNPRGPPEETQYF
DNA: TGTGCCAGTAACCCTAGGGGCCCGCCCGAGGAGACCCAGTACTTC

J: TRBJ2-5
V: TRBV15
size: many
D: TRBD2
CDR3: CATSEIAGETQYF
DNA: TGTGCCACCAGCGAAATAGCGGGAGAGACCCAGTACTTC

J: TRBJ1-1
V: TRBV12-3/TRBV12-4
size: many
D: .
CDR3: CASSSLNALAFF
DNA: TGTGCCAGCAGTTCCCTCAACGCACTAGCTTTCTTT

J: TRBJ2-5
V: TRBV7-8
size: many
D: .
CDR3: CASSSAETQYF
DNA: TGTGCCAGCAGCTCCGCGGAGACCCAGTACTTC

J: TRBJ2-1
V: TRBV6-6
size: many
D: TRBD2
CDR3: CASRRRNFAGVNNEQFF
DNA: TGTGCCAGCCGCAGAAGGAACTTCGCGGGAGTCAACAATGAGCAGTTCTTC

J: TRBJ1-1
V: TRBV18
size: many
D: .
CDR3: CASSGQRGGSAEAFF
DNA: TGTGCCAGCTCAGGCCAACGGGGGGGTTCGGCTGAAGCTTTCTTT

J: TRBJ2-7
V: TRBV12-3/TRBV12-4
size: many
D: .
CDR3: CASSFGGASGEQYF
DNA: TGTGCCAGCAGTTTTGGGGGGGCCTCAGGCGAGCAGTACTTC

J: TRBJ2-7
V: TRBV11-2
size: .
D: TRBD2
CDR3: CASSPLAGVPYEQYF
DNA: TGTGCCAGCAGCCCGCTAGCGGGGGTCCCTTACGAGCAGTACTTC